One T cell receptor beta chain is described in this entry. Its specificity is unknown. V lost 3 bases, J lost 4 bases, and 13 bases lay in between. The germline V gene has CDR1 SGHRS and CDR2 YFSETQ. The CDR3 totals 14 residues. TCRdb's table, derived via immunoSEQ multiplex PCR, lists solely in-frame clones and lacks some. The data contain tens of thousands of clones, approximately 90% of them seen just once; the ten biggest clones take up about 9%. The sample originates from a study of OX40 agonist ivuxolimab in advanced cancers. About the study: A diagnosis of hepatocellular carcinoma, melanoma, renal cell or head and neck cancer was present in dose-escalation patients.

Points from the study as a whole: Partial responders receiving 0.1-3.0 mg/kg showed among the lowest clonal expansion. Researchers did not determine the expanded peripheral T cells' antigen specificity.

The sampling schedule covered blood at baseline, cycle 4 day 1, and cycle 7 day 1. This chain links TRBV5-1 with TRBJ1-2; TRBD1 might be the D (5 bases). The sample in question was CD4+ or CD8+ T cells sorted from blood, obtained in a trial of the OX40 agonist ivuxolimab. The source is an adult with an advanced solid tumor such as melanoma, head and neck, liver or kidney cancer. In nucleotides, the CDR3 is TGCGCCAGCAGCTCCGGACAAGGATTCTATGGCTACACCTTC. Translated: CASSSGQGFYGYTF.